What follows is one T cell receptor beta chain and its context. Likely unrecorded immune exposures existed in these nominally healthy donors. The source of the sample is a study of cytomegalovirus exposure and HLA in healthy donors. Overall study context: HLA-typed donors were the source of approximately 88 million unique TCRs held in an early data release.

There are 16 residues in the CDR3. V gave up 5 bases and J gave up 1 base, with 17 bases separating them. In germline, CDR1 is SGHTA, CDR2 FQGNSA. The study ran its PCR with 60 Vbeta and 13 Jbeta primers. Clones were sequenced by immunoSEQ multiplex PCR, and TCRdb holds only the in-frame ones, with some missing. The table has 150,000 to 200,000 clones, 75% to 90% seen once. This TCR came from a man aged 25-45 years in good health and CMV-seropositive. The chain recombines TRBV7-2 with TRBJ1-1; D call uncertain. The sample consisted of PBMCs. The CDR3 sequence: CASSPRPDTRNTEAFF. The CDR3 coding sequence is TGTGCCAGCAGCCCGCGACCTGACACACGGAACACTGAAGCTTTCTTT. The full variable domain, completed using reference TRBV7-2 and TRBJ1-1, is GAGVSQSPSNKVTEKGKDVELRCDPISGHTALYWYRQSLGQGLEFLIYFQGNSAPDKSGLPSDRFSAERTGGSVSTLTIQRTQQEDSAVYLCASSPRPDTRNTEAFFGQGTRLTVV.